What follows are 20 T cell receptor beta chains derived from one specimen sequenced in a study of T cells in Graves' hyperthyroidism and ophthalmopathy. TCR beta CDR3 region amplification was performed from RNA transcripts. The TCR CDR3 first-round RT-PCR relied on the HTBI primer set. TCRdb recomputed calls from the multiplex PCR reads with MiXCR, one row per CDR3 protein. The sample shows hundreds of thousands of distinct CDR3 sequences, roughly a third of them seen only once. The sequenced sample was blood. These receptors originate from a woman aged 40 to 50 with Graves' hyperthyroidism.

The chain combines TRBV15 with TRBJ2-3, with D unresolved. The V and J ends lost 0 bases and 6 bases respectively, with 10 bases between them. The germline V gene encodes CDR1 LNHNV and CDR2 YYDKDF (reference sequence). The CDR3 consists of 14 residues. The CDR3 spells CATSRELFLDTQYF. In DNA form, the CDR3 reads TGTGCCACCAGCAGAGAACTATTTCTGGATACGCAGTATTTT. Variable domain in full (rest from reference TRBV15 and TRBJ2-3): DAMVIQNPRYQVTQFGKPVTLSCSQTLNHNVMYWYQQKSSQAPKLLFHYYDKDFNNEADTPDNFQSRRPNTSFCFLDIRSPGLGDTAMYLCATSRELFLDTQYFGPGTRLTVL.

The V gene is TRBV2, the J gene TRBJ2-7; 8 bases agree with TRBD2. The DNA end lines up better with TRBJ2-1; the J call may be wrong. The germline CDR1 and CDR2 sequences are SNHLY and FYNNEI. The CDR3 runs 16 residues. CDR3 nucleotide sequence: TGTGCCAGCAGTCTCGCCGGGAGGGCTGGGGGCGATGAGCAGTTCTTC. Encoded protein: CASSLAGRAGGDEQFF.

This clonotype was seen many times. This chain links TRBV7-2 with TRBJ1-5; D remains ambiguous. The CDR3 covers 15 residues. Germline lookup yields CDR1 SGHTA and CDR2 FQGNSA. Trimming took 0 bases from V and 4 from J, leaving 10 bases between them. CDR3 region: CASSLAGFGNQPQHF. CDR3 DNA sequence: TGTGCCAGCAGCTTAGCCGGGTTCGGAAATCAGCCCCAGCATTTT.

This clonotype was observed a handful of times. The CDR3 nucleotides are TGTGCCAGCAGCTTAGAGGCAGGACAGCAAGAGACCCAGTACTTC. It encodes CASSLEAGQQETQYF. The chain employs TRBV11-3 and TRBJ2-5, with D tentatively TRBD1 (6 bases). Germline-derived CDR1 and CDR2 are SGHNT and YENEEA. Trimming cost V 0 bases and J 2 bases, with 10 bases left between them. This CDR3 comprises 15 residues.

This sequence joins TRBV20-1 and TRBJ2-5, with a weak D call TRBD1 (6 bases). Germline V CDR1 and CDR2: DFQATT, SNEGSKA (reference sequence). The CDR3 runs 16 residues. The V end lost 0 bases, the J end lost 11 bases, and 25 bases lay between the germline ends. The CDR3 DNA reads TGCAGTGCTAGAGATATTGTCAGGGGTAGTACAGATACGCAGTACTTC. It specifies CSARDIVRGSTDTQYF.

The table lists this clonotype with many counts. The chain combines TRBV29-1 with TRBJ1-4, with TRBD1 matching over 7 bases. There are 13 residues in the CDR3. The trim removed 7 bases at V and 8 bases at J, leaving 10 bases unmatched. Germline V gene sequence: CDR1 SQVTM, CDR2 ANQGSEA. The CDR3 coding sequence is TGCAGCGCTTACAGGGGAGCGGAGGAAAAACTGTTTTTT. It specifies CSAYRGAEEKLFF.

This clonotype was seen at least ten times. The V call is TRBV7-2, the J call TRBJ1-5; D is unresolved. CDR3 length: 13 amino acids. V was cut by 5 bases and J by 5 bases, with 10 bases left in between. CDR1 SGHTA and CDR2 FQGNSA come from the germline V gene. Here the CDR3 reads CASSIAGDQPQHF. The CDR3 coding sequence is TGTGCCAGCAGCATCGCAGGAGATCAGCCCCAGCATTTT.

Ten or more counts support this clonotype. V gene TRBV12-3 or TRBV12-4 combines with J gene TRBJ1-4; D is unresolved. The germline V and J ends were trimmed by 6 bases and 0 bases, with 8 bases remaining between them. The CDR3 length is 14 residues. CDR3 sequence reads: CASRPTATNEKLFF. For the CDR3, the DNA is TGTGCCAGCAGGCCCACAGCAACTAATGAAAAACTGTTTTTT.

This clonotype was picked up a small number of times. V gene TRBV7-2 combines with J gene TRBJ1-6; D is perhaps TRBD1 (5 bases). Germline CDR1 reads SGHTA; CDR2 reads FQGNSA. The CDR3 contains 16 residues. Trimming removed 8 bases at V and 9 bases at J, with 23 bases between. This CDR3 reads CASSPGAADPGSPLHF. The CDR3 DNA follows: TGTGCCAGCTCACCCGGGGCGGCCGATCCCGGTTCACCCCTCCACTTT. Variable domain in full (rest from reference TRBV7-2 and TRBJ1-6): GAGVSQSPSNKVTEKGKDVELRCDPISGHTALYWYRQSLGQGLEFLIYFQGNSAPDKSGLPSDRFSAERTGGSVSTLTIQRTQQEDSAVYLCASSPGAADPGSPLHFGNGTRLTVT.

The CDR3 is CSASGQGYEQYF. CDR3 DNA sequence: TGCAGCGCCAGCGGTCAGGGCTACGAGCAGTACTTC. The rearrangement joins TRBV29-1 to TRBJ2-7; possibly TRBD1 or TRBD2 for D (5 bases each). Germline V gives CDR1 SQVTM, CDR2 ANQGSEA. This CDR3 is built from 12 residues. Trimming stripped 7 bases from V and 3 bases from J, with 13 bases between.

V and J are TRBV7-2 and TRBJ2-7, with 8 bases that match TRBD2. Germline V gives CDR1 SGHTA, CDR2 FQGNSA. The V and J ends lost 4 bases and 0 bases, in that order; junction bases with no gene match: 20. This CDR3 spans 20 amino acids. CDR3 residues: CASSSPGRLAGHWGSYEQYF. The DNA of the CDR3 is TGTGCCAGCAGCTCCCCCGGTCGGCTAGCGGGCCATTGGGGCTCCTACGAGCAGTACTTC.

This clonotype occurred a few times. The rearrangement uses TRBV7-9 and TRBJ2-7; D may be TRBD1 (7 bases). Germline V gene sequence: CDR1 SEHNR, CDR2 FQNEAQ (reference sequence). Deletions cut 5 bases from V and 3 bases from J, with 17 bases between. The CDR3 loop spans 15 amino acids. The CDR3 nucleotides read TGTGCCAGCAGCCTGGGGCAGGGGGACTTCTACGAGCAGTACTTC. Translating it yields CASSLGQGDFYEQYF.

This clonotype came up a few times. The chain employs TRBV19 and TRBJ2-7; D unclear. Germline V gives CDR1 LNHDA, CDR2 SQIVND (reference sequence). Trimming took 6 bases from V and 5 from J, leaving 26 bases between them. The CDR3 contains 17 residues. The CDR3 protein is CASSHHTGAPMQHEQYF. The CDR3 DNA follows: TGTGCCAGTAGCCACCACACTGGAGCCCCAATGCAACACGAGCAGTACTTC.

This chain uses TRBV7-9 with TRBJ2-5; no firm D call. Germline V gene sequence: CDR1 SEHNR, CDR2 FQNEAQ (reference sequence). V was trimmed by 6 bases and J by 7 bases, leaving 15 bases between them. The CDR3 consists of 13 residues. The CDR3 DNA is TGTGCCAGCAGTCCCCCCGGACGTATGACCCAGTACTTC. This translates into CASSPPGRMTQYF. Looking up the rest from reference TRBV7-9 and TRBJ2-5 gives the full variable domain: DTGVSQNPRHKITKRGQNVTFRCDPISEHNRLYWYRQTLGQGPEFLTYFQNEAQLEKSRLLSDRFSAERPKGSFSTLEIQRTEQGDSAMYLCASSPPGRMTQYFGPGTRLLVL.

The chain uses TRBV7-2 and TRBJ1-2; TRBD1 aligns across 7 bases. This CDR3 region has 17 residues. V was pared by 2 bases and J by 5 bases, with 14 bases of the junction left unmatched. Germline CDR1 is SGHTA and CDR2 is FQGNSA. For the CDR3, the DNA is TGTGCCAGCAGCTTAACTTTAACAGGGGCGGGTAGTTATGGCTACACCTTC. Its protein is CASSLTLTGAGSYGYTF.

The V and J genes are TRBV20-1 and TRBJ1-2; 7 bases are a match to TRBD1. The length of the CDR3 is 17 residues. In germline, CDR1 is DFQATT, CDR2 SNEGSKA (reference sequence). V lost 3 bases and J lost 1; bases outside the gene matches: 14. Written as DNA, the CDR3 is TGCAGTGCTAGCGGGACAGCCCAGACATACATTAACTATGGCTACACCTTC. It translates to CSASGTAQTYINYGYTF.

Notes on this clonotype: A much larger clone lies a single base off, so this may be a read error. Here the CDR3 omits its conserved ending phenylalanine or tryptophan, so a read error is the likely source. V is TRBV7-9 and J is TRBJ1-6; D call uncertain. From germline, CDR1 is SEHNR and CDR2 FQNEAQ (reference sequence). The CDR3 spans 13 residues. The V and J ends lost 6 bases and 9 bases respectively, with 12 bases between them. DNA for the CDR3: TGTGCCAGCAGTTTAATTTCGGGTTCACCCCTCCACCTT. This gives the protein CASSLISGSPLHL.

Of note for this clonotype: A much larger clone lies a single base off, so this may be a read error. The chain employs TRBV6-1 and TRBJ2-2, with 8 positions matching TRBD1. The CDR3 is 15 amino acids. CDR1 and CDR2 (germline): MNHNS, SASEGT. The ends lost 6 bases at V and 4 bases at J; junction bases unmatched: 7. The CDR3 is CASRLRQGITGELFF. The CDR3 nucleotides are TGTGCCAGCAGATTAAGACAGGGGATCACCGGGGAGCTGTTTTTT.

This clonotype has a handful of counts. V and J are TRBV5-4 and TRBJ2-5; 7 bases are shared with TRBD1. Germline CDR1 reads SGHNT; CDR2 reads YYREEE (reference sequence). Trimming at V came to 4 bases and at J to 3 bases, leaving 6 bases not matched to a gene. The CDR3 runs to 14 residues. CDR3 DNA: TGTGCCAGCAGCGCCGGACAGGTGGAAGAGACCCAGTACTTC. Its protein is CASSAGQVEETQYF.

This clonotype was observed a few times. V usage is TRBV7-2 and J usage is TRBJ1-4; D is possibly TRBD1 (5 bases). The CDR3 length is 16 residues. V was shortened by 5 bases and J by 4 bases, with 17 bases between the two germline ends. CDR1 is SGHTA, CDR2 FQGNSA, per germline. The chain's CDR3 is CASSPSWGRLNEKLFF. The CDR3 coding sequence is TGTGCCAGCAGCCCGTCATGGGGACGGCTTAATGAAAAACTGTTTTTT.